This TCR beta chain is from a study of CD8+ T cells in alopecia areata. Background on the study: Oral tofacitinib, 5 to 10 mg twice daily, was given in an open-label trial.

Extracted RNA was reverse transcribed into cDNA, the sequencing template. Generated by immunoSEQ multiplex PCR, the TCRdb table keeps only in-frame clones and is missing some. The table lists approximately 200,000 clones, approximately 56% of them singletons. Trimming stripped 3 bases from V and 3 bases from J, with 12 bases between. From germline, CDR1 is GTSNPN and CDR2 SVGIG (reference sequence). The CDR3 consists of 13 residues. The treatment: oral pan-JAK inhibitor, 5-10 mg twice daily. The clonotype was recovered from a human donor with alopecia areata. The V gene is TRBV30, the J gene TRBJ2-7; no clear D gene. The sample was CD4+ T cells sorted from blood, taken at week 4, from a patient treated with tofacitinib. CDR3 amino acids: CAWSAFVGYEQYF. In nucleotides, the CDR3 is TGTGCCTGGAGCGCCTTTGTGGGCTACGAGCAGTACTTC.